This passage covers 30 T cell receptor beta chains from one sample sequenced in a study of shared clonotypes between healthy human individuals. The assay was immunoSEQ multiplex PCR, and TCRdb's table has in-frame clones only and misses some. There are hundreds of thousands of clones in the sample; roughly 98% occur only once, and 0.3% lies in the top ten. CD8 cells classed as naive were CD45RO-negative and positively selected for CCR7, excluding terminally differentiated effector memory CD45RA+ cells. The sample consisted of naive CD8+ T cells sorted from blood. The receptors here all came from a man aged 25 to 45 in good health.

V and J are TRBV5-1 and TRBJ2-7; 7 bases line up with TRBD1. The CDR3 extends over 14 amino acids. CDR1 and CDR2 from the germline V gene are SGHRS and YFSETQ. V shed 1 base and J 0 bases; nucleotides not matched to a gene: 1. The CDR3 DNA reads TGCGCCAGCAGCTTGTCAGGGGGCTCCTACGAGCAGTACTTC. It specifies CASSLSGGSYEQYF.

This clone was detected only once. The CDR3, as DNA: TGTGCCAGCAGCTTGGGCGGGAGTGGTGAGCAGTACTTC. As protein: CASSLGGSGEQYF. This sequence joins TRBV5-6 and TRBJ2-7; 7 bases match TRBD2. CDR3 size: 13 residues. Germline lookup yields CDR1 SGHDT and CDR2 YYEEEE. Losses at the gene ends were 0 bases for V and 7 bases for J; bases not matched to a gene: 4.

The V call is TRBV9, the J call TRBJ2-7, with D hard to call. CDR3 length equals 16 residues. CDR1 SGDLS and CDR2 YYNGEE come from the germline V gene. Trimming took off 4 bases at V and 3 bases at J, with 20 bases between the two ends. The CDR3 DNA is TGTGCCAGCAGCCCGGGTGAAAAAACCAAAGACTACGAGCAGTACTTC. It encodes CASSPGEKTKDYEQYF.

The rearrangement links TRBV7-6 to TRBJ2-1, with 8 positions matching TRBD2. The CDR3 has 16 residues. Germline V gives CDR1 SGHVS, CDR2 FNYEAQ. The V segment lost 5 bases and the J segment 4 bases; nucleotides outside the gene matches: 10. DNA for the CDR3: TGTGCCAGCAGCCAACCTCGGGGGGGGATTTACAATGAGCAGTTCTTC. Its translation: CASSQPRGGIYNEQFF. The whole variable domain, remainder taken from reference TRBV7-6 and TRBJ2-1, is GAGVSQSPRYKVTKRGQDVALRCDPISGHVSLYWYRQALGQGPEFLTYFNYEAQQDKSGLPNDRFSAERPEGSISTLTIQRTEQRDSAMYRCASSQPRGGIYNEQFFGPGTRLTVL.

The chain employs TRBV6-6 and TRBJ2-7, with 10 bases identical to TRBD1. With V trimmed by 8 bases and J by 4 bases, 11 bases remained unmatched. Per germline, CDR1 MNHNY and CDR2 SVGAGI (reference sequence). CDR3 length: 15 residues. The CDR3 DNA is TGTGCCAGCGAGACGATAGCGGACAGGGGGTACGAGCAGTACTTC. This translates into CASETIADRGYEQYF.

V usage is TRBV11-2 and J usage is TRBJ2-1; 9 bases match TRBD2. Germline V gives CDR1 SGHAT, CDR2 FQNNGV. V dropped 2 bases and J dropped 9; count of bases not matched to a gene: 17. The CDR3 has 18 amino acids. The CDR3 region has the DNA TGTGCCAGCAGCTTATCATCCTCCCTCGGCGGGAGGGGAGGTGAGCAGTTCTTC. Encoded protein: CASSLSSSLGGRGGEQFF. The full variable domain, in which reference TRBV11-2 and TRBJ2-1 provide the parts outside the CDR3, is EAGVAQSPRYKIIEKRQSVAFWCNPISGHATLYWYQQILGQGPKLLIQFQNNGVVDDSQLPKDRFSAERLKGVDSTLKIQPAKLEDSAVYLCASSLSSSLGGRGGEQFFGPGTRLTVL.

This chain uses TRBV6-1 with TRBJ2-1; the D is unclear. Trimming took 7 bases from V and 6 from J, leaving 10 bases between them. CDR1 is MNHNS, CDR2 SASEGT, per germline. The CDR3 is 12 residues long. CDR3 in DNA: TGTGCCAGCACCAGATGGCCCAATGAGCAGTTCTTC. This translates into CASTRWPNEQFF.

The sample holds one count of this clone. The chain recombines TRBV25-1 with TRBJ1-2; the D is unclear. The germline CDR1 and CDR2 sequences are MGHDK and SYGVNS. V was clipped by 7 bases and J by 2 bases, with 11 bases between them. The CDR3 consists of 13 residues. The CDR3: CASTGRPNYGYTF. CDR3 coding DNA: TGTGCCAGCACCGGCAGACCGAACTATGGCTACACCTTC.

The chain's CDR3 is CSARDRGNQFF. As DNA, the CDR3 is TGCAGTGCTAGGGACAGGGGGAACCAGTTCTTC. The V and J genes are TRBV20-1 and TRBJ2-1; the match to TRBD1 covers 10 bases. In germline, CDR1 is DFQATT, CDR2 SNEGSKA (reference sequence). The CDR3 runs to 11 residues. Trimming at V came to 3 bases and at J to 13 bases, leaving 3 bases not matched to a gene.

This chain uses TRBV27 with TRBJ2-3, with no clear D. CDR3 length: 11 amino acids. The V gene's germline CDR1 is MNHEY and CDR2 SMNVEV (reference sequence). Trimming took off 8 bases at V and 6 bases at J, with 9 bases between the two ends. CDR3 nucleotide sequence: TGTGCCAGCGGGCCTATGGATACGCAGTATTTT. Protein: CASGPMDTQYF.

The chain uses TRBV19 and TRBJ2-1; 8 nucleotides agree with TRBD2. This CDR3 is 16 amino acids long. The germline gives CDR1 LNHDA, CDR2 SQIVND (reference sequence). V was clipped by 3 bases and J by 4 bases; unmatched bases: 8. The CDR3 loop is CASSMMAGGDYNEQFF. In DNA, the CDR3 is TGTGCCAGTAGTATGATGGCGGGAGGAGATTACAATGAGCAGTTCTTC.

The CDR3, as DNA: TGTGCCAGCAGCTTAGTACAGGGGGCCACTGAAGCTTTCTTT. Protein sequence: CASSLVQGATEAFF. The chain joins TRBV7-2 to TRBJ1-1, with 9 bases that match TRBD1. The CDR3 sequence is 14 residues long. Germline loops: CDR1 SGHTA, CDR2 FQGNSA. V lost 1 base, J lost 4 bases, and 1 base stayed unmatched.

The chain links TRBV21-1 to TRBJ2-7. TRBV21-1 is a recognized pseudogene. The CDR3 extends over 10 amino acids. The CDR3 loop is CARSKIEQYF. The CDR3 nucleotides read TGTGCCAGGAGTAAAATCGAGCAGTACTTC.

This clone was seen just once. This chain connects TRBV13 to TRBJ2-5, with TRBD2 identical over 10 bases. J lost 5 bases, V lost 2 bases, and 2 bases had no gene match. Looked up from germline, CDR1 is PRHDT and CDR2 is FYEKMQ (reference sequence). This CDR3 is built from 14 residues. In DNA, the CDR3 is TGTGCCAGCAGCTTAACTAGCGGGAAGGAGACCCAGTACTTC. This translates into CASSLTSGKETQYF.

The chain couples TRBV7-9 to TRBJ2-5; D not certain. The J call may not be correct, given that the DNA end is closer to TRBJ2-7. Germline assignment: CDR1 SEHNR and CDR2 FQNEAQ (reference sequence). The CDR3 spans 16 residues. CDR3 amino acids: CASSSLGGSSSYEQYF. Written as DNA, the CDR3 is TGTGCCAGCAGCTCCTTGGGTGGGTCTAGCTCCTACGAGCAGTACTTC.

This chain links TRBV5-5 with TRBJ1-2; D is ambiguous. The CDR3 extends over 14 amino acids. Germline V lookup: CDR1 SGHKS, CDR2 YYEKEE (reference sequence). V was pared by 0 bases and J by 4 bases, with 10 bases between. The CDR3 region is CASSLEGRVYGYTF. CDR3 nucleotides: TGTGCCAGCAGCTTGGAGGGCCGCGTCTATGGCTACACCTTC. The entire variable domain, with the rest obtained from reference TRBV5-5 and TRBJ1-2, is as follows: DAGVTQSPTHLIKTRGQQVTLRCSPISGHKSVSWYQQVLGQGPQFIFQYYEKEERGRGNFPDRFSARQFPNYSSELNVNALLLGDSALYLCASSLEGRVYGYTFGSGTRLTVV.

This chain uses TRBV6-6 with TRBJ1-2; D gene unclear. Between the trimmed V and J ends, which lost 2 bases and 3 bases, there was a span of 7 bases. Germline V gives CDR1 MNHNY, CDR2 SVGAGI (reference sequence). The CDR3 extends over 13 amino acids. CDR3 bases: TGTGCCAGCAGTTACGGTCTTTACTATGGCTACACCTTC. Its protein product is CASSYGLYYGYTF.

The sample holds one count of this clone. The V and J genes are TRBV7-9 and TRBJ2-7; 7 bases map to TRBD2. V was clipped by 5 bases and J by 3 bases; unmatched bases: 13. Germline loops: CDR1 SEHNR, CDR2 FQNEAQ (reference sequence). The CDR3 length is 16 residues. CDR3 nucleotides: TGTGCCAGCAGCCAGAAGTTGAGGGAGGGGTTCTACGAGCAGTACTTC. Its translation is CASSQKLREGFYEQYF.

This chain connects TRBV4-1 to TRBJ2-7; D is possibly TRBD1 (5 bases). Between the trimmed V and J ends, which lost 1 base and 2 bases, there was a span of 9 bases. Germline V gene data show CDR1 as MGHRA and CDR2 as YSYEKL. This CDR3 has 14 amino acids. This CDR3 is CASSQVDSTYEQYF. The CDR3 bases are TGCGCCAGCAGCCAAGTTGACAGTACCTACGAGCAGTACTTC.

The V and J genes are TRBV27 and TRBJ2-3; 8 nucleotides match TRBD2. The V gene end was trimmed by 5 bases and the J gene end by 4 bases; junction bases not matched to a gene: 2. Germline assignment: CDR1 MNHEY and CDR2 SMNVEV (reference sequence). CDR3 length: 13 residues. CDR3 sequence (DNA): TGTGCCAGCAGTCGGGGGGGCCCAGATACGCAGTATTTT. Protein: CASSRGGPDTQYF.

V and J are TRBV7-6 and TRBJ2-1; either TRBD1 or TRBD2 may supply D (5 bases each). CDR1 and CDR2 from the germline V gene are SGHVS and FNYEAQ. This CDR3 contains 14 residues. The germline V and J ends were trimmed by 5 bases and 5 bases, with 13 bases remaining between them. The CDR3 protein is CASSLGTRNNEQFF. CDR3 sequence (DNA): TGTGCCAGCAGCCTGGGGACCCGGAACAATGAGCAGTTCTTC. Full variable domain (outside the CDR3, taken from reference TRBV7-6 and TRBJ2-1): GAGVSQSPRYKVTKRGQDVALRCDPISGHVSLYWYRQALGQGPEFLTYFNYEAQQDKSGLPNDRFSAERPEGSISTLTIQRTEQRDSAMYRCASSLGTRNNEQFFGPGTRLTVL.

The chain carries TRBV15 and TRBJ2-3, with 8 bases matching TRBD1. V shed 5 bases and J 4 bases; nucleotides not matched to a gene: 8. Germline CDR1 is LNHNV and CDR2 is YYDKDF (reference sequence). There are 15 residues in the CDR3. CDR3 amino acids: CATSVGQGRSDTQYF. The CDR3 bases are TGTGCCACCAGCGTCGGACAGGGCAGGTCAGATACGCAGTATTTT.

This rearrangement joins TRBV9 to TRBJ2-7; possible D gene TRBD1, 5 bases. The CDR3 covers 13 residues. The germline V and J ends were trimmed by 0 bases and 2 bases, with 6 bases remaining between them. Germline V gene data show CDR1 as SGDLS and CDR2 as YYNGEE. The CDR3 DNA reads as TGTGCCAGCAGCGTAGAAGGGGCCTACGAGCAGTACTTC. Translated: CASSVEGAYEQYF.

This chain connects TRBV6-5 to TRBJ2-2; D gene unclear. Germline CDR1 and CDR2: MNHEY and SVGAGI. This CDR3 spans 14 amino acids. V gave up 2 bases and J gave up 4 bases, with 8 bases separating them. The CDR3 nucleotides read TGTGCCAGCAGTTACCTAGGTGCCACCGGGGAGCTGTTTTTT. It specifies CASSYLGATGELFF.

The chain is built from TRBV2 and TRBJ2-3, with TRBD2 identical over 7 bases. The germline V gene has CDR1 SNHLY and CDR2 FYNNEI. V lost 4 bases and J lost 1; bases outside the gene matches: 11. CDR3 size: 17 residues. The CDR3 DNA sequence: TGTGCCAGCAGTGCCGGGGGGAGGGCCGCGGGCACAGATACGCAGTATTTT. This gives the protein CASSAGGRAAGTDTQYF.

The table lists this clone with a count of one. The chain is built from TRBV14 and TRBJ2-7; D is possibly TRBD1 (6 bases). The germline V and J ends were trimmed by 5 bases and 3 bases, with 14 bases remaining between them. Germline V gene sequence: CDR1 SGHDN, CDR2 FVKESK. This CDR3 is 14 amino acids long. CDR3 in DNA: TGTGCCAGCAGCTCTACAGGGTCTGGCTACGAGCAGTACTTC. Protein sequence: CASSSTGSGYEQYF.

V gene TRBV27 combines with J gene TRBJ2-1, with 16 bases that match TRBD2. Germline-derived CDR1 and CDR2 are MNHEY and SMNVEV (reference sequence). This CDR3 has 18 residues. J gave up 6 bases and V 7 bases, and 12 bases lay outside the gene matches. CDR3 loop: CASIKKGLAGGPSNEQFF. The CDR3 DNA reads TGTGCCAGCATAAAAAAGGGACTAGCGGGAGGGCCTTCCAATGAGCAGTTCTTC.

The count of this clone is one. The gene calls are TRBV5-5 and TRBJ2-5; the match to TRBD1 covers 7 bases. CDR3 length: 15 residues. V was pared by 4 bases and J by 5 bases, with 11 bases of the junction left unmatched. In germline, CDR1 is SGHKS, CDR2 YYEKEE (reference sequence). The CDR3 bases are TGTGCCAGCAGCACACTTAACAGGGGCCGGGAGACCCAGTACTTC. Translating it yields CASSTLNRGRETQYF.

As DNA, the CDR3 is TGTGCCAGCAGCTATACAGGTGGCGCTGAAGCTTTCTTT. Its protein is CASSYTGGAEAFF. The chain carries TRBV7-8 and TRBJ1-1, with D perhaps TRBD1 (5 bases). Germline assignment: CDR1 SGHVS and CDR2 FQNEAQ. The V gene lost 4 bases and the J gene lost 6 bases, with 12 bases spanning the gap. The length of the CDR3 is 13 residues.

The chain is built from TRBV28 and TRBJ2-7; 8 bases map to TRBD1. CDR1 and CDR2 (germline): MDHEN, SYDVKM. V lost 3 bases, J lost 3 bases, and 4 bases stayed unmatched. The CDR3 is 14 residues long. The CDR3 sequence: CASSLEDRVYEQYF. The CDR3 bases are TGTGCCAGCAGTTTGGAGGACAGGGTCTACGAGCAGTACTTC.